This T cell receptor beta chain was documented in a study of T-cell memory formation after mild COVID-19. MiXCR, applied by TCRdb to the 5' RACE reads, yields one record per CDR3 protein. The sample has over 450,000 distinct CDR3 sequences, around 21% seen once. The CDR3 runs to 14 residues. V was trimmed by 2 bases and J by 4 bases, leaving 11 bases between them. Germline V gives CDR1 SGHTA, CDR2 FQGNSA. This chain connects TRBV7-2 to TRBJ1-2; D gene unclear. The source is an adult woman who had mild COVID-19 (a few samples of this study predate the infection). Cell type and time point are not known. What was sequenced was PBMCs or a T cell subset sorted from them (not recorded which). CDR3 amino acids: CASSLTRSIYGYTF. DNA of the CDR3: TGTGCCAGCAGCTTAACCAGGAGTATCTATGGCTACACCTTC.